This TCR beta chain was identified during a study of T-cell reconstitution after alpha-beta-depleted transplantation in children. It was with unique molecular identifiers that the TCRbeta library was prepared. TCRdb used MiXCR to reprocess the PCR reads, holding one entry per CDR3 protein. The repertoire holds approximately 350,000 distinct CDR3 sequences, with 10% as singletons. Germline V gene sequence: CDR1 SGHAT, CDR2 FQNNGV. V was trimmed by 0 bases and J by 2 bases, leaving 9 bases between them. The CDR3 extends over 15 amino acids. This clonotype occurred a few times. The sequences come from PBMCs from the stem cell graft donor, collected from the stem cell graft. The J gene is TRBJ2-3, the V gene TRBV11-2; no reliable D call. The source of this sequence is a human donor who donated a stem cell graft to a child with acute lymphoblastic leukemia. In DNA form, the CDR3 reads TGTGCCAGCAGCTTAGACCGGCGAAACACAGATACGCAGTATTTT. Protein sequence: CASSLDRRNTDTQYF.